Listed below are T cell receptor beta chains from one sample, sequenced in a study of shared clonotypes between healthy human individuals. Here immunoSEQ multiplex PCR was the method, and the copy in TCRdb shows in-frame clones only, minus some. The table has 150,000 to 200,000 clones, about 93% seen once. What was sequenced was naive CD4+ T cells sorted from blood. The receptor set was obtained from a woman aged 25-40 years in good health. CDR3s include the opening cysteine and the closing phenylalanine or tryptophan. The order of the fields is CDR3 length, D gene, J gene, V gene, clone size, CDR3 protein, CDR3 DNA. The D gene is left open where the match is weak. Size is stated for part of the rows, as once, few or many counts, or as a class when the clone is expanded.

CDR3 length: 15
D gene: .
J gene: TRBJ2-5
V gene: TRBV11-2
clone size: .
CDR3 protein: CASSLLLDVGETQYF
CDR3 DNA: TGTGCCAGCAGCTTGCTTTTGGACGTGGGAGAGACCCAGTACTTC

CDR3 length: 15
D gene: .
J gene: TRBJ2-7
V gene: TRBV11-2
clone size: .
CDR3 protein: CASSPTDTAPYEQYF
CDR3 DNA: TGTGCCAGCAGCCCAACCGACACAGCCCCCTACGAGCAGTACTTC

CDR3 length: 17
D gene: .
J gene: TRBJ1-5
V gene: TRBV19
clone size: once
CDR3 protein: CASSTLPTDGGNQPQHF
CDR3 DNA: TGTGCCAGTAGTACCCTCCCGACGGATGGTGGCAATCAGCCCCAGCATTTT

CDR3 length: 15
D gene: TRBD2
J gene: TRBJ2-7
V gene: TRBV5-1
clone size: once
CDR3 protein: CASSLVAGDHYEQYF
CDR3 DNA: TGCGCCAGCAGCTTGGTAGCGGGGGATCACTACGAGCAGTACTTC

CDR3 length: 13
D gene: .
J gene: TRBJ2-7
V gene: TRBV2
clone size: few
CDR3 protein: CASSLWSPYEQYF
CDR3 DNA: TGTGCCAGCTCTCTTTGGAGTCCGTACGAGCAGTACTTC

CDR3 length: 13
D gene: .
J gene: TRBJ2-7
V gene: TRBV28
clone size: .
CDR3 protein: CASSPLRYHEQYF
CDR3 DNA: TGTGCCAGCAGCCCACTTCGATATCACGAGCAGTACTTC

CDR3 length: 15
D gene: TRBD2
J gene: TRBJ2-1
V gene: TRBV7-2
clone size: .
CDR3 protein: CASSFGGRAYNEQFF
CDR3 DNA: TGTGCCAGCAGCTTTGGCGGGAGGGCCTACAATGAGCAGTTCTTC

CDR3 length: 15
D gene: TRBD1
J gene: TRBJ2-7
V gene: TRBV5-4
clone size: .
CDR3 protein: CASSLAAGGPYEQYF
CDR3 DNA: TGTGCCAGCAGCTTGGCGGCAGGGGGTCCCTACGAGCAGTACTTC

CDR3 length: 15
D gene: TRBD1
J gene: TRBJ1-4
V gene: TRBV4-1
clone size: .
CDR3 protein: CASSRSGTGGEKLFF
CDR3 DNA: TGCGCCAGCAGCCGATCCGGGACAGGGGGTGAAAAACTGTTTTTT

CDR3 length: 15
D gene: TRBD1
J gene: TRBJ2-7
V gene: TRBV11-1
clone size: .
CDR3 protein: CASSPKGDRVYEQYF
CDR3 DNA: TGTGCCAGCAGCCCAAAAGGGGACAGGGTATACGAGCAGTACTTC

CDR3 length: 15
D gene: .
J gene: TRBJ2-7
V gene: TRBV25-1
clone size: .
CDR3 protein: CASSPGWAIHYEQYF
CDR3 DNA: TGTGCCAGCAGTCCCGGTTGGGCGATTCATTACGAGCAGTACTTC

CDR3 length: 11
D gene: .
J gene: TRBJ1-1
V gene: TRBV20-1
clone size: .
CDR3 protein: CSASALSEAFF
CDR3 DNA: TGCAGTGCCTCGGCATTATCTGAAGCTTTCTTT

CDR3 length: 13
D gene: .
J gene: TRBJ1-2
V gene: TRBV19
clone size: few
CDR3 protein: CASSLPDPVAYTF
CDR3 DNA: TGTGCCAGTAGTTTACCAGACCCAGTGGCCTACACCTTC

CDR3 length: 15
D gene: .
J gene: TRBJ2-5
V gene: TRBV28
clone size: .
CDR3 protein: CASSLEADATDTQYF
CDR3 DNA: TGTGCCAGCAGTTTGGAGGCAGACGCTACAGATACCCAGTACTTC

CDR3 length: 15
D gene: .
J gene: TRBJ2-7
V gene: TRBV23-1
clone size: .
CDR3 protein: CASSQSKQGGYEQYF
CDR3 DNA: TGCGCCAGCAGTCAATCGAAGCAGGGCGGTTACGAGCAGTACTTC

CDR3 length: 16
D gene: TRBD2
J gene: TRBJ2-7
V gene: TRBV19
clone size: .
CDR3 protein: CASSAGLAGVSYEQYF
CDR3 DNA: TGTGCCAGTAGTGCCGGACTAGCGGGGGTCTCCTACGAGCAGTACTTC

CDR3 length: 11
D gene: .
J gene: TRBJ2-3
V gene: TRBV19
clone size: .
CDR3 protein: CASSYTDTQYF
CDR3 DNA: TGTGCCAGTAGTTACACAGATACGCAGTATTTT

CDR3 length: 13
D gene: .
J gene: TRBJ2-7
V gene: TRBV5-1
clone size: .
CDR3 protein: CASSLPQNYEQYF
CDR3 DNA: TGCGCCAGCAGCTTGCCGCAAAATTACGAGCAGTACTTC

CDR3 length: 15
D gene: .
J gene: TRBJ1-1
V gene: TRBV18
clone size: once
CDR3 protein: CASSRLGGFSTEAFF
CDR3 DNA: TGTGCCAGCTCACGGCTAGGGGGTTTTTCCACTGAAGCTTTCTTT

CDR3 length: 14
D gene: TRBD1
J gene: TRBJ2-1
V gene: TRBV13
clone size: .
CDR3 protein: CASSKLATGLEQFF
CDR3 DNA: TGTGCCAGCAGCAAACTGGCGACAGGGCTTGAGCAGTTCTTC

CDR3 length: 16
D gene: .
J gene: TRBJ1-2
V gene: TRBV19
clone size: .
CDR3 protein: CASSIRAQFREHGYTF
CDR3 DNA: TGTGCCAGTAGTATTCGGGCCCAGTTCCGGGAGCATGGCTACACCTTC

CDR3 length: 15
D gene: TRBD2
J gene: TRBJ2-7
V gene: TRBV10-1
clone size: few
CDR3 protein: CASSESGGRHHEQYF
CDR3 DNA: TGCGCCAGCAGTGAATCGGGCGGGAGGCACCACGAGCAGTACTTC

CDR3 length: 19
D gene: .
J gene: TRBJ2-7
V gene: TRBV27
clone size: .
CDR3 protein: CASSSNIYPYSSGTHEQYF
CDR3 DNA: TGTGCCAGCAGTTCAAACATATATCCTTACAGTTCGGGGACCCACGAGCAGTACTTC

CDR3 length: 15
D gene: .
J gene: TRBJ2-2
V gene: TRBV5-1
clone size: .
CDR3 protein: CASSLRLEDTGELFF
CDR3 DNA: TGCGCCAGCAGCTTGAGACTAGAAGACACCGGGGAGCTGTTTTTT

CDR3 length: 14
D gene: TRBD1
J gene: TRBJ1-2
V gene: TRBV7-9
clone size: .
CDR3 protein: CASSLGGQYYGYTF
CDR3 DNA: TGTGCCAGCAGCTTAGGGGGACAGTACTATGGCTACACCTTC

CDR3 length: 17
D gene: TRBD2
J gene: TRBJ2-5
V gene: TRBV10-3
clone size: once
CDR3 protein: CAISAGLAGGHQETQYF
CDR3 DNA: TGTGCCATCAGCGCGGGACTAGCGGGAGGTCACCAAGAGACCCAGTACTTC

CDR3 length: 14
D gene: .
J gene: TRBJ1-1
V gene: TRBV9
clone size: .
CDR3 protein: CASSVELFMGAAFF
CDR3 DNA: TGTGCCAGCAGCGTAGAGCTCTTCATGGGGGCAGCTTTCTTT

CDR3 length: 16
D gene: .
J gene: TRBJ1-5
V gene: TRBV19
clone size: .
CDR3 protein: CASSIDQGNGQAPQHF
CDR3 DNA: TGTGCCAGTAGTATAGATCAGGGGAACGGCCAGGCCCCCCAGCATTTT

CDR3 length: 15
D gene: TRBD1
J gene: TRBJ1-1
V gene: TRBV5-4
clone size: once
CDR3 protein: CASSLTQGRGTEAFF
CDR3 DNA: TGTGCCAGCAGCTTAACACAGGGGAGAGGCACTGAAGCTTTCTTT

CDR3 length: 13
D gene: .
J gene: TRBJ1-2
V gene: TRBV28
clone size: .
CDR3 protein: CASTWGVGYGYTF
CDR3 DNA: TGTGCCAGCACTTGGGGGGTCGGCTATGGCTACACCTTC

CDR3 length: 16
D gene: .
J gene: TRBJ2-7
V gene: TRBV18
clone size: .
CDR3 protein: CASSPAGGGVTYEQYF
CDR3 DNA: TGTGCCAGCTCACCAGCCGGAGGCGGGGTTACCTACGAGCAGTACTTC

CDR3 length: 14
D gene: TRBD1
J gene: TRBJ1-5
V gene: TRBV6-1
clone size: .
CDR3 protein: CASRDTGGGQPQHF
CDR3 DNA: TGTGCCAGCAGGGATACAGGGGGCGGACAGCCCCAGCATTTT

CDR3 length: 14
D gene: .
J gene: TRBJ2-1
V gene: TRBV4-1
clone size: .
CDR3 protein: CASSPYPKEYEQFF
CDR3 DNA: TGCGCCAGCAGCCCGTACCCAAAGGAGTATGAGCAGTTCTTC

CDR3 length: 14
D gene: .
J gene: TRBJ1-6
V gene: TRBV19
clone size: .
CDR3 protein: CASKRRGKESPLHF
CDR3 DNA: TGTGCCAGTAAAAGGAGGGGAAAGGAGTCACCCCTCCACTTT

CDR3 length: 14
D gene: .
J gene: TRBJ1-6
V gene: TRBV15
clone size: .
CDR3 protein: CATSPARANSPLHF
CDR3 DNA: TGTGCCACCAGCCCGGCCAGGGCCAATTCACCCCTCCACTTT

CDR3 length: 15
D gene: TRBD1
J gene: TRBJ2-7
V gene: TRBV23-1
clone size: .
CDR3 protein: CASSPGTESSYEQYF
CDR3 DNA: TGCGCCAGCAGTCCTGGGACAGAAAGCTCCTACGAGCAGTACTTC

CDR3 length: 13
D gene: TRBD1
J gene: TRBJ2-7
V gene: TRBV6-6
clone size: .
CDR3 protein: CASRTTGKREQYF
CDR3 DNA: TGTGCCAGCAGGACGACAGGGAAGCGGGAGCAGTACTTC

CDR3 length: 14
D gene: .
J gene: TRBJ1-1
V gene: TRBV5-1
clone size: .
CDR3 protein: CASSFGAPNTEAFF
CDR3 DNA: TGCGCCAGCAGCTTCGGGGCCCCGAACACTGAAGCTTTCTTT